These 7 T cell receptor beta chains were all obtained from the same sample, sequenced in a study of cytomegalovirus exposure and HLA in healthy donors. PCR used 60 Vbeta primers and 13 Jbeta primers. Sequencing was performed with immunoSEQ multiplex PCR; in TCRdb, only in-frame clones are kept and a portion is missing. The sample contains 110,000 or so clones, under 80% of which appear only once. Specimen: PBMCs. The source is a woman between 50 and 59 years old in good health and CMV-seropositive.

The chain joins TRBV6-6 to TRBJ2-2; TRBD1 matches at 8 bases. Germline CDR1 is MNHNY and CDR2 is SVGAGI (reference sequence). There are 15 residues in the CDR3. Trimming cost V 5 bases and J 7 bases; bases outside gene matches: 9. CDR3 in amino acids: CASSLRQGWDGELFF. CDR3 coding DNA: TGTGCCAGCAGTCTTCGACAGGGGTGGGACGGGGAGCTGTTTTTT.

A few counts support this clone. Other DNA sequences within the sample encode an identical CDR3. The V call is TRBV25-1, the J call TRBJ2-3; D is uncertain. The ends were cut back, 3 bases at V and 6 bases at J, with 7 bases in the middle. Germline-derived CDR1 and CDR2 are MGHDK and SYGVNS. The CDR3 is 12 amino acids. The CDR3 DNA is TGTGCCAGCAGTGATTACACGGATACGCAGTATTTT. Protein: CASSDYTDTQYF.

This clone was observed once. The chain combines TRBV2 with TRBJ2-2, with TRBD2 identical over 8 bases. V dropped 7 bases and J dropped 8; count of bases not matched to a gene: 9. Germline V gene sequence: CDR1 SNHLY, CDR2 FYNNEI. This CDR3 spans 14 amino acids. DNA for the CDR3: TGTGCCAGCACGCAACGGGGGGGCCCTGGGGAGCTGTTTTTT. Amino acids: CASTQRGGPGELFF. The whole variable domain, filled in from reference TRBV2 and TRBJ2-2, reads EPEVTQTPSHQVTQMGQEVILRCVPISNHLYFYWYRQILGQKVEFLVSFYNNEISEKSEIFDDQFSVERPDGSNFTLKIRSTKLEDSAMYFCASTQRGGPGELFFGEGSRLTVL.

V is TRBV27 and J is TRBJ2-5, with D perhaps matching TRBD1 (6 bases). Trimming pared 6 bases from V and 3 bases from J, leaving 11 bases between. Germline V lookup: CDR1 MNHEY, CDR2 SMNVEV (reference sequence). This CDR3 is 13 amino acids long. CDR3 DNA sequence: TGTGCCAGCAGGTTCAGGGGCGAAGAGACCCAGTACTTC. As protein: CASRFRGEETQYF.

J is TRBJ2-3 and V is TRBV19; 7 bases agree with TRBD2. There are 16 residues in the CDR3. V shed 4 bases and J 4 bases; nucleotides not matched to a gene: 11. The germline CDR1 and CDR2 sequences are LNHDA and SQIVND (reference sequence). The CDR3 region is CASSTVGLGKADTQYF. The CDR3, as DNA: TGTGCCAGTAGTACCGTCGGACTAGGGAAGGCAGATACGCAGTATTTT.

The chain joins TRBV5-6 to TRBJ2-7; D is perhaps TRBD1 (6 bases). V lost 4 bases and J lost 3, with 20 bases in between. The CDR3 loop spans 16 amino acids. Germline assignment: CDR1 SGHDT and CDR2 YYEEEE. CDR3 sequence reads: CASSQGQLLSGYEQYF. CDR3 bases: TGTGCCAGCAGCCAAGGACAGTTACTCAGTGGCTACGAGCAGTACTTC.

The chain employs TRBV2 and TRBJ1-1; D gene ambiguous. The CDR3 extends over 13 amino acids. CDR1 and CDR2 (germline): SNHLY, FYNNEI. The V end was cut by 7 bases, the J end by 0 bases, with 9 bases between. The CDR3 spells CASTEEMNTEAFF. The DNA of the CDR3 is TGTGCCAGCACCGAGGAGATGAACACTGAAGCTTTCTTT.